A selection of T cell receptor beta chains follows, all from one sample in a study of prognosis after radiotherapy for stage I lung cancer. In TCRdb, the multiplex PCR reads were re-called with MiXCR into one record per CDR3 protein. This table holds roughly 25,000 distinct CDR3 sequences, about 34% found once. Sequenced here: PBMCs, sampled before or after stereotactic body radiation therapy (not recorded which). The receptors were gathered from a donor at least 50 years old with non-small cell lung cancer. The CDR3 runs from the conserved cysteine through the conserved F or W. Fields, in order: J gene, D gene, clone size, V gene, CDR3 protein, CDR3 DNA. The D gene is left open where the match is weak. Clone size is shown for a subset of rows, as once, few, many or a class of expanded clone.

j_call: TRBJ2-5; d_call: TRBD2; clone_size: many; v_call: TRBV20-1; cdr3_aa: CSARDPGTSGETQYF; cdr3_nt: TGCAGTGCTAGAGATCCCGGGACTAGCGGAGAGACCCAGTACTTC
j_call: TRBJ2-7; d_call: TRBD1; clone_size: many; v_call: TRBV10-3; cdr3_aa: CAIKGDSHYEQYF; cdr3_nt: TGTGCCATCAAAGGGGACAGCCACTACGAGCAGTACTTC
j_call: TRBJ2-3; d_call: .; clone_size: many; v_call: TRBV29-1; cdr3_aa: CSASEGGTDTQYF; cdr3_nt: TGCAGCGCCTCAGAGGGGGGCACAGATACGCAGTATTTT
j_call: TRBJ1-1; d_call: .; clone_size: .; v_call: TRBV6-1; cdr3_aa: CASREAGDATEAFF; cdr3_nt: TGTGCCAGCAGAGAGGCGGGGGACGCGACTGAAGCTTTCTTT
j_call: TRBJ1-4; d_call: .; clone_size: .; v_call: TRBV5-5; cdr3_aa: CASSLVLTGRSREKLFF; cdr3_nt: TGTGCCAGCAGCTTGGTCCTTACAGGTAGATCGAGGGAAAAACTGTTTTTT
j_call: TRBJ2-1; d_call: .; clone_size: few; v_call: TRBV6-4; cdr3_aa: CASSAEPGGSYNEQFF; cdr3_nt: TGTGCCAGCAGTGCAGAGCCCGGGGGCTCCTACAATGAGCAGTTCTTC
j_call: TRBJ2-1; d_call: .; clone_size: many; v_call: TRBV12-3/TRBV12-4; cdr3_aa: CASSLALSYNEQFF; cdr3_nt: TGTGCCAGCAGTTTAGCTTTATCCTACAATGAGCAGTTCTTC
j_call: TRBJ2-3; d_call: .; clone_size: many; v_call: TRBV5-1; cdr3_aa: CASSSEGSDTQYF; cdr3_nt: TGCGCCAGCAGCTCGGAGGGATCAGATACGCAGTATTTT
j_call: TRBJ2-2; d_call: TRBD2; clone_size: few; v_call: TRBV6-2/TRBV6-3; cdr3_aa: CASSYSKRHGGENTGKLFF; cdr3_nt: TGTGCCAGCAGTTACTCGAAGCGTCATGGGGGGGAGAACACCGGGAAGCTGTTTTTT
j_call: TRBJ1-1; d_call: .; clone_size: many; v_call: TRBV19; cdr3_aa: CASSIVFVRATTEAFF; cdr3_nt: TGTGCCAGTAGTATAGTATTCGTTAGGGCCACCACTGAAGCTTTCTTT
j_call: TRBJ2-3; d_call: .; clone_size: few; v_call: TRBV6-5; cdr3_aa: CASSYSPVPTDTQYF; cdr3_nt: TGTGCCAGCAGTTACTCCCCGGTCCCCACAGATACGCAGTATTTT
j_call: TRBJ1-5; d_call: .; clone_size: .; v_call: TRBV20-1; cdr3_aa: CSAKPIKGGNQPQHF; cdr3_nt: TGCAGTGCCAAACCCATCAAGGGAGGAAATCAGCCCCAGCATTTT
j_call: TRBJ1-1; d_call: .; clone_size: few; v_call: TRBV29-1; cdr3_aa: CSVEPALGGQGGTEAFF; cdr3_nt: TGCAGCGTTGAACCGGCCTTGGGGGGGCAAGGTGGCACTGAAGCTTTCTTT
j_call: TRBJ2-2; d_call: TRBD2; clone_size: .; v_call: TRBV6-2/TRBV6-3; cdr3_aa: CASRPSGGTGELFF; cdr3_nt: TGTGCCAGCAGACCGTCGGGGGGAACCGGGGAGCTGTTTTTT